The 22 T cell receptor beta chains below all came from one sample that was sequenced in a study of T cell responses to AZD1222 COVID-19 vaccine. Sequenced by immunoSEQ multiplex PCR; TCRdb stores in-frame clones only, minus some. The data hold about 140,000 clones, with roughly nine tenths observed a single time. Sequenced material: peripheral blood, taken on day 0 of AZD1222 vaccination. Receptors originate from an adult in good health.

The J gene is TRBJ1-1, the V gene TRBV5-5, with TRBD1 as a possible D gene (5 bases). Trimming removed 5 bases from V and 3 bases from J, with 23 bases in between. This CDR3 has 17 residues. The germline V gene encodes CDR1 SGHKS and CDR2 YYEKEE (reference sequence). The CDR3 nucleotides read TGTGCCAGCAGTCCAACCGTCGGGGCGAGGGTGCACACTGAAGCTTTCTTT. This codes for CASSPTVGARVHTEAFF.

The chain recombines TRBV5-1 with TRBJ1-1, with TRBD1 as a possible D gene (5 bases). Trimming removed 0 bases at V and 5 bases at J, with 17 bases between. Germline V gene lookup returns CDR1 SGHRS and CDR2 YFSETQ. The CDR3 has 16 residues. The CDR3 region has the DNA TGCGCCAGCAGCTTGGTCGGGGTGGGGGGAGGTACTGAAGCTTTCTTT. The encoded protein is CASSLVGVGGGTEAFF.

The V gene is TRBV15, the J gene TRBJ2-6, with D tentatively TRBD1 (5 bases). CDR1 and CDR2 from the germline V gene are LNHNV and YYDKDF (reference sequence). Trimming pared 5 bases from V and 2 bases from J, leaving 16 bases between. This CDR3 has 17 amino acids. The CDR3 is CATSQSATAPGANVLTF. The CDR3 DNA follows: TGTGCCACCAGCCAGTCCGCGACAGCCCCTGGGGCCAACGTCCTGACTTTC.

This clone occurred once. This sequence joins TRBV6-1 and TRBJ1-2; D is perhaps TRBD1 (5 bases). V was trimmed by 2 bases and J by 4 bases, leaving 8 bases between them. The germline gives CDR1 MNHNS, CDR2 SASEGT. This CDR3 is 13 amino acids long. The CDR3 is CASSERQSYGYTF. The CDR3 region has the DNA TGTGCCAGCAGTGAAAGACAGAGCTATGGCTACACCTTC.

The V gene is TRBV6-5, the J gene TRBJ1-1; the D is unclear. Germline values: CDR1 MNHEY, CDR2 SVGAGI. The CDR3 covers 13 residues. Between the trimmed V and J ends, which lost 0 bases and 5 bases, there was a span of 7 bases. In DNA, the CDR3 is TGTGCCAGCAGTTACTCGAGTAGTACTGAAGCTTTCTTT. It yields the protein CASSYSSSTEAFF.

The J gene is TRBJ2-3, the V gene TRBV2, with TRBD1 matching over 9 bases. The CDR3 is 15 amino acids. Trimming cost V 6 bases and J 5 bases; bases outside gene matches: 9. The germline V gene has CDR1 SNHLY and CDR2 FYNNEI. The CDR3 sequence: CASRPGTGSGDTQYF. CDR3 coding DNA: TGTGCCAGCAGACCCGGGACAGGGTCGGGAGATACGCAGTATTTT.

This clone was counted only a few times. The chain carries TRBV5-1 and TRBJ1-1; D is unclear. The CDR3 has 13 residues. Germline CDR1 reads SGHRS; CDR2 reads YFSETQ. Trimming cost V 0 bases and J 1 base, with 4 bases left between them. CDR3 nucleotide sequence: TGCGCCAGCAGCTTGGACTGGAACACTGAAGCTTTCTTT. Translated: CASSLDWNTEAFF.

The DNA of the CDR3 is TGTGCCAGCAGCGTATCAGCTAGGGGTACACCAGATCAAGAGACCCAGTACTTC. It codes for CASSVSARGTPDQETQYF. The chain couples TRBV9 to TRBJ2-5; TRBD1 might be the D (5 bases). Germline V CDR1 and CDR2: SGDLS, YYNGEE. Trimming took 1 base from V and 2 from J, leaving 21 bases between them. CDR3 size: 18 residues.

CDR3 in DNA: TGTGCCACCAGCAGAGATATTGCGGGGAGTGAGCAGTTCTTC. Amino acid sequence: CATSRDIAGSEQFF. The chain is built from TRBV15 and TRBJ2-1, with D possibly TRBD2 on 6 matching bases. Trimming took off 0 bases at V and 9 bases at J, with 12 bases between the two ends. Germline-derived CDR1 and CDR2 are LNHNV and YYDKDF (reference sequence). The CDR3 has 14 residues.

The rearrangement links TRBV6-4 to TRBJ1-1; no firm D call. Germline lookup yields CDR1 MRHNA and CDR2 SNTAGT. The CDR3 has 11 amino acids. Trimming cost V 11 bases and J 4 bases, with 11 bases left between them. The CDR3 DNA follows: TGTGCCCCACGGGAGCTCACTGAAGCTTTCTTT. The encoded protein is CAPRELTEAFF.

The rearrangement links TRBV19 to TRBJ1-5, with TRBD1 as a possible D gene (5 bases). The V end lost 2 bases, the J end lost 6 bases, and 8 bases lay between the germline ends. This CDR3 has 13 residues. Germline CDR1 is LNHDA and CDR2 is SQIVND (reference sequence). CDR3 sequence: CASSISGGQPQHF. The DNA for the CDR3 is TGTGCCAGTAGTATATCGGGGGGTCAGCCCCAGCATTTT.

The chain is built from TRBV19 and TRBJ2-3; D perhaps matches TRBD1 (5 bases). The CDR3 consists of 16 residues. The germline V gene encodes CDR1 LNHDA and CDR2 SQIVND (reference sequence). V was pared by 5 bases and J by 0 bases, with 15 bases between. The CDR3 here is CASSPARTLSTDTQYF. DNA for the CDR3: TGTGCCAGTAGTCCCGCTCGGACACTTAGCACAGATACGCAGTATTTT.

The chain employs TRBV18 and TRBJ2-1, with a tentative D call TRBD2 (5 bases). The CDR3 is 17 residues long. Looked up from germline, CDR1 is KGHSH and CDR2 is LQKENI. V was pared by 3 bases and J by 6 bases, with 21 bases between. The CDR3 loop reads CASSPKVRSPGINEQFF. CDR3 coding DNA: TGTGCCAGCTCACCGAAGGTACGGTCGCCGGGGATCAATGAGCAGTTCTTC. The variable domain in full, completed from reference TRBV18 and TRBJ2-1, reads NAGVMQNPRHLVRRRGQEARLRCSPMKGHSHVYWYRQLPEEGLKFMVYLQKENIIDESGMPKERFSAEFPKEGPSILRIQQVVRGDSAAYFCASSPKVRSPGINEQFFGPGTRLTVL.

The CDR3 nucleotides are TGCGCCAGCAGCTTGGGGGAGTCCCACCCCAATGAGCAGTTCTTC. It translates to CASSLGESHPNEQFF. V usage is TRBV5-1 and J usage is TRBJ2-1; D is perhaps TRBD2 (5 bases). The V gene's germline CDR1 is SGHRS and CDR2 YFSETQ. The CDR3 length is 15 residues. V was trimmed by 0 bases and J by 6 bases, leaving 13 bases between them.

The J gene is TRBJ1-3, the V gene TRBV9; the match to TRBD1 covers 9 bases. The length of the CDR3 is 15 residues. CDR1 and CDR2 from the germline V gene are SGDLS and YYNGEE. Unmatched junction bases numbered 5, after V lost 3 bases and J lost 4 bases. DNA for the CDR3: TGTGCCAGCAGCGCAGGGGACAGGGTGGGAAACACCATATATTTT. It encodes CASSAGDRVGNTIYF.

The chain recombines TRBV5-1 with TRBJ2-1, with D perhaps given as TRBD1 or TRBD2 (5 bases each). The V gene lost 4 bases and the J gene lost 5 bases, with 28 bases spanning the gap. In germline, CDR1 is SGHRS, CDR2 YFSETQ. The CDR3 length is 19 residues. CDR3 DNA sequence: TGCGCCAGCAGCCGGAGGACGAGGGGATCAATTCAGGAGGACAATGAGCAGTTCTTC. Protein product: CASSRRTRGSIQEDNEQFF.

This clone appeared once. This rearrangement joins TRBV11-3 to TRBJ2-7; D not resolved. Germline assignment: CDR1 SGHNT and CDR2 YENEEA. The CDR3 is 12 amino acids. V dropped 5 bases and J dropped 3 bases, with 8 bases sitting between them. The DNA for the CDR3 is TGTGCCAGCAGCCAAGATCTCTACGAGCAGTACTTC. Protein product: CASSQDLYEQYF.

This clone was detected only once. The chain joins TRBV28 to TRBJ2-1; D unresolved. With 6 bases removed from V and 2 bases from J, the gap between germline ends came to 5 bases. The CDR3 has 12 residues. Germline CDR1 is MDHEN and CDR2 is SYDVKM. The CDR3 reads CASRATYNEQFF. CDR3 DNA: TGTGCCAGCAGGGCGACCTACAATGAGCAGTTCTTC.

A remark on this clone: This sample also contains other DNA sequences that code for the same CDR3. CDR3: CASSRDSSYNSPLHF. CDR3 sequence (DNA): TGTGCCAGCTCTCGGGATTCCTCCTATAATTCACCCCTCCACTTT. The chain combines TRBV18 with TRBJ1-6; D is ambiguous. V was shortened by 6 bases and J by 0 bases, with 9 bases between the two germline ends. Germline V gene sequence: CDR1 KGHSH, CDR2 LQKENI. This CDR3 is built from 15 residues.

The CDR3 reads CASRRGVGNSPLHF. The DNA of the CDR3 is TGCGCCAGCCGGCGTGGGGTGGGGAATTCACCCCTCCACTTT. The chain uses TRBV5-1 and TRBJ1-6; D uncertain. The CDR3 spans 14 residues. The germline gives CDR1 SGHRS, CDR2 YFSETQ. The V gene lost 7 bases and the J gene lost 7 bases, with 15 bases spanning the gap.

The chain is built from TRBV7-2 and TRBJ1-5; D possibly corresponds to TRBD1 (5 bases). Germline V gene sequence: CDR1 SGHTA, CDR2 FQGNSA. Trimming took off 4 bases at V and 6 bases at J, with 13 bases between the two ends. This CDR3 comprises 14 residues. CDR3 DNA: TGTGCCAGCAGCTCAGGGTCTTTGGGTCAGCCCCAGCATTTT. Translated, it gives CASSSGSLGQPQHF.

The chain employs TRBV9 and TRBJ1-4; no reliable D call. The CDR3 is 15 amino acids. V was shortened by 0 bases and J by 10 bases, with 16 bases between the two germline ends. Germline V gene data show CDR1 as SGDLS and CDR2 as YYNGEE. The CDR3 is CASSVVTPGDAKLFF. CDR3 bases: TGTGCCAGCAGCGTAGTCACCCCGGGTGATGCAAAACTGTTTTTT.